These 29 T cell receptor beta chains were sequenced from one sample in a study of blood T cell repertoires in COVID-19. Profiled with immunoSEQ multiplex PCR; TCRdb holds only in-frame clones, not every one. The sample contains about 17,000 clones, just over 85% of which appear only once. Material for sequencing was peripheral blood. The receptors were sampled from a human donor with active COVID-19. The donor label of this sample is uncertain.

The rearrangement joins TRBV6-5 to TRBJ1-1; possible D gene TRBD1, 5 bases. V was pared by 8 bases and J by 7 bases, with 11 bases between. The germline V gene encodes CDR1 MNHEY and CDR2 SVGAGI. This CDR3 contains 11 residues. This CDR3 is CASEQVLEAFF. CDR3 bases: TGTGCCAGCGAACAGGTCCTTGAAGCTTTCTTT.

Comment on this clone: The junction does not match germline at one end; this may be a read error. This chain joins TRBV18 and TRBJ2-1; tentative D call: TRBD2 (7 bases). From germline, CDR1 is KGHSH and CDR2 LQKENI. The CDR3 is 16 amino acids. Written as DNA, the CDR3 is TGTGCCAGCTCGCCACAGAGGGCAGGGAGGGGGAATGAGCAGTTCTTC. Protein sequence: CASSPQRAGRGNEQFF.

The rearrangement uses TRBV25-1 and TRBJ1-2; unclear D gene. The CDR3 extends over 13 amino acids. V was trimmed by 3 bases and J by 4 bases, leaving 9 bases between them. Per germline, CDR1 MGHDK and CDR2 SYGVNS. The CDR3 DNA reads as TGTGCCAGCAGTGATGAGGGTTCCTATGGCTACACCTTC. Its protein is CASSDEGSYGYTF.

The chain links TRBV13 to TRBJ2-5, with TRBD2 matching over 7 bases. J lost 2 bases, V lost 5 bases, and 11 bases had no gene match. Germline V CDR1 and CDR2: PRHDT, FYEKMQ (reference sequence). This CDR3 is built from 16 residues. The CDR3: CASSPAAGLGQETQYF. The CDR3 DNA follows: TGTGCCAGCAGCCCCGCAGCGGGGTTGGGGCAAGAGACCCAGTACTTC.

The V gene is TRBV19, the J gene TRBJ1-5, with a possible D match to TRBD1 (5 bases). This CDR3 region has 15 residues. The V end lost 4 bases, the J end lost 2 bases, and 12 bases lay between the germline ends. Germline V gene data show CDR1 as LNHDA and CDR2 as SQIVND (reference sequence). CDR3 region: CASSRGGTRNQPQHF. CDR3 DNA sequence: TGTGCCAGTAGTAGGGGGGGGACCCGCAATCAGCCCCAGCATTTT.

A single count supports this clone. The rearrangement uses TRBV12-3 or TRBV12-4 and TRBJ2-7; D possibly corresponds to TRBD2 (6 bases). The CDR3 length is 12 residues. Deletions cut 1 base from V and 8 bases from J, with 9 bases between. The CDR3 spells CASSLVEGKQYF. CDR3 in DNA: TGTGCCAGCAGTTTAGTGGAGGGTAAGCAGTACTTC.

The V call is TRBV3-1 (or the pseudogene TRBV3-2), the J call TRBJ1-6; 7 nucleotides line up with TRBD1. V dropped 4 bases and J dropped 16; count of bases not matched to a gene: 7. The CDR3 covers 12 residues. Germline V gives CDR1 LGHDT, CDR2 YNNKEL (reference sequence). The CDR3 loop is CASSRYGQALHF. The CDR3 bases are TGTGCCAGCAGCCGATATGGACAGGCGCTCCACTTT.

V and J are TRBV5-1 and TRBJ2-1; perhaps TRBD1 as D (6 bases). V lost 7 bases, J lost 7 bases, and 21 bases lay in between. Looked up from germline, CDR1 is SGHRS and CDR2 is YFSETQ. CDR3 size: 15 residues. The chain's CDR3 is CASRPGQYTSNEQFF. The CDR3 DNA follows: TGCGCCAGCCGGCCCGGACAGTATACCTCTAATGAGCAGTTCTTC.

The rearrangement links TRBV24-1 to TRBJ1-3; D uncertain. From germline, CDR1 is KGHDR and CDR2 SFDVKD. The CDR3 runs 17 residues. V was shortened by 3 bases and J by 0 bases, with 14 bases between the two germline ends. The CDR3 here is CATSDPLGDLSGNTIYF. The CDR3 DNA sequence: TGTGCCACCAGTGATCCGCTCGGAGATCTCTCTGGAAACACCATATATTTT.

This clone was counted once. This chain connects TRBV6-2 or TRBV6-3 to TRBJ2-3; 8 bases are a match to TRBD1. Unmatched junction bases numbered 9, after V lost 1 base and J lost 3 bases. CDR1 MNHEY and CDR2 SVGEGT come from the germline V gene. The CDR3 contains 17 residues. CDR3 protein: CASSYFGRGRLTDTQYF. In DNA form, the CDR3 reads TGTGCCAGCAGTTACTTCGGCAGGGGGCGGCTGACAGATACGCAGTATTTT.

The rearrangement links TRBV27 to TRBJ1-2, with unresolved D. With 3 bases removed from V and 3 bases from J, the gap between germline ends came to 11 bases. The CDR3 has 14 amino acids. CDR1 is MNHEY, CDR2 SMNVEV, per germline (reference sequence). This chain's CDR3 is CASSFNRNHYGYTF. The DNA of the CDR3 is TGTGCCAGCAGTTTTAACAGAAATCACTATGGCTACACCTTC.

V and J are TRBV27 and TRBJ2-7, with TRBD2 identical over 8 bases. This CDR3 comprises 15 residues. CDR1 and CDR2 (germline): MNHEY, SMNVEV (reference sequence). V was pared by 3 bases and J by 5 bases, with 9 bases of the junction left unmatched. CDR3 coding DNA: TGTGCCAGCAGTTTCCTTTCAGCGGGGGTCGACGAGCAGTACTTC. Its translation is CASSFLSAGVDEQYF.

This chain uses TRBV4-2 with TRBJ1-1; D gene unclear. CDR1 LGHNA and CDR2 YNFKEQ come from the germline V gene. With 1 base removed from V and 2 bases from J, the gap between germline ends came to 11 bases. The CDR3 loop spans 15 amino acids. For the CDR3, the DNA is TGTGCCAGCAGCCAAGGAACCATCAGAAACACTGAAGCTTTCTTT. Translated: CASSQGTIRNTEAFF.

The chain couples TRBV6-2 or TRBV6-3 to TRBJ2-7, with 12 bases that match TRBD2. Germline CDR1 MNHEY, CDR2 SVGEGT. With V trimmed by 0 bases and J by 2 bases, 8 bases remained unmatched. The CDR3 runs to 18 residues. Here the CDR3 reads CASSYSIQTSGGTYEQYF. CDR3 coding DNA: TGTGCCAGCAGTTACTCGATCCAGACTAGCGGGGGCACCTACGAGCAGTACTTC.

The V gene is TRBV28, the J gene TRBJ1-5; D perhaps matches TRBD1 (6 bases). The CDR3 extends over 13 amino acids. Germline assignment: CDR1 MDHEN and CDR2 SYDVKM. Deletions cut 4 bases from V and 3 bases from J, with 7 bases between. The CDR3 loop is CASSSGDNQPQHF. The CDR3 region has the DNA TGTGCCAGCAGTTCAGGGGACAATCAGCCCCAGCATTTT.

V and J are TRBV5-4 and TRBJ2-7, with 8 bases identical to TRBD1. This CDR3 comprises 15 residues. The ends lost 2 bases at V and 2 bases at J; junction bases unmatched: 6. From germline, CDR1 is SGHNT and CDR2 YYREEE (reference sequence). In DNA, the CDR3 is TGTGCCAGCAGCTTACAGGGGGTGTCCCCCTACGAGCAGTACTTC. Translation: CASSLQGVSPYEQYF. Combining the CDR3 with reference TRBV5-4 and TRBJ2-7 gives the whole variable domain ETGVTQSPTHLIKTRGQQVTLRCSSQSGHNTVSWYQQALGQGPQFIFQYYREEENGRGNFPPRFSGLQFPNYSSELNVNALELDDSALYLCASSLQGVSPYEQYFGPGTRLTVT.

The table lists this clone with a few counts. The rearrangement joins TRBV29-1 to TRBJ1-2, with 9 bases identical to TRBD1. V dropped 6 bases and J dropped 3; count of bases not matched to a gene: 8. Looked up from germline, CDR1 is SQVTM and CDR2 is ANQGSEA. CDR3 length equals 14 residues. This CDR3 reads CSVATGTGYYGYTF. As DNA, the CDR3 is TGCAGCGTCGCTACCGGGACAGGGTACTATGGCTACACCTTC.

V usage is TRBV6-2 or TRBV6-3 and J usage is TRBJ1-1, with a weak D call TRBD1 (5 bases). The CDR3 is 16 amino acids. Trimming stripped 6 bases from V and 0 bases from J, with 17 bases between. Germline CDR1 reads MNHEY; CDR2 reads SVGEGT. The CDR3 sequence is CASSPDTTLLNTEAFF. In DNA form, the CDR3 reads TGTGCCAGCAGCCCGGACACCACTCTTTTGAACACTGAAGCTTTCTTT.

A remark on this clone: The same CDR3 is also encoded by other DNA sequences in this sample. The chain uses TRBV18 and TRBJ1-1; the match to TRBD1 covers 7 bases. The CDR3 consists of 14 residues. The ends lost 2 bases at V and 1 base at J; junction bases unmatched: 1. CDR1 is KGHSH, CDR2 LQKENI, per germline. This CDR3 is CASSPDRANTEAFF. Written as DNA, the CDR3 is TGTGCCAGCTCACCAGACAGGGCGAACACTGAAGCTTTCTTT.

This clone was picked up a small number of times. V is TRBV25-1 and J is TRBJ2-2; 9 bases map to TRBD1. Germline V lookup: CDR1 MGHDK, CDR2 SYGVNS. V shed 3 bases and J 3 bases; nucleotides not matched to a gene: 2. CDR3 length: 15 residues. The DNA of the CDR3 is TGTGCCAGCAGTGACGGGACAGGGTACACCGGGGAGCTGTTTTTT. Translated, it gives CASSDGTGYTGELFF. Filled out from reference TRBV25-1 and TRBJ2-2, the complete variable domain reads EADIYQTPRYLVIGTGKKITLECSQTMGHDKMYWYQQDPGMELHLIHYSYGVNSTEKGDLSSESTVSRIRTEHFPLTLESARPSHTSQYLCASSDGTGYTGELFFGEGSRLTVL.

This clone was detected a few times. The chain is built from TRBV18 and TRBJ1-5; D remains ambiguous. V was pared by 3 bases and J by 9 bases, with 15 bases between. The germline V gene encodes CDR1 KGHSH and CDR2 LQKENI. This CDR3 has 14 amino acids. Here the CDR3 reads CASSPSLDILPQHF. CDR3 sequence (DNA): TGTGCCAGCTCACCCTCTCTTGACATCCTGCCCCAGCATTTT.

The chain carries TRBV11-2 and TRBJ2-3; 8 nucleotides agree with TRBD1. The germline CDR1 and CDR2 sequences are SGHAT and FQNNGV. V was pared by 5 bases and J by 1 base, with 8 bases of the junction left unmatched. The CDR3 is 16 residues long. The CDR3 bases are TGTGCCAGCAGCCTACAAGCCAGGGGGCGCACAGATACGCAGTATTTT. This translates into CASSLQARGRTDTQYF.

The genes are TRBV4-1 and TRBJ2-7; D is unclear. V lost 5 bases and J 4 bases, leaving 6 bases between the germline ends. The CDR3 contains 11 residues. The germline V gene encodes CDR1 MGHRA and CDR2 YSYEKL. The CDR3 region is CASSDFYEQYF. Written as DNA, the CDR3 is TGCGCCAGCAGCGACTTTTACGAGCAGTACTTC.

This clone was observed once. The chain combines TRBV9 with TRBJ2-1; 9 bases map to TRBD2. The CDR3 is 16 residues long. Per the germline V gene, CDR1 is SGDLS and CDR2 is YYNGEE. V shed 3 bases, J shed 7 bases, and the junction held 11 bases outside the gene matches. CDR3 in DNA: TGTGCCAGCAGCGCCTACGGGGCGACTAGCGGTAATGAGCAGTTCTTC. This encodes CASSAYGATSGNEQFF.

This sequence joins TRBV25-1 and TRBJ1-2; 10 positions agree with TRBD1. J gave up 9 bases and V 6 bases, and 7 bases lay outside the gene matches. The germline gives CDR1 MGHDK, CDR2 SYGVNS. This CDR3 is 13 amino acids long. The CDR3: CASSGDRGASYTF. CDR3 bases: TGTGCCAGCAGCGGGGACAGGGGAGCTAGCTACACCTTC.

CDR3 loop: CASSYPTGFGANVLTF. CDR3 DNA: TGTGCCAGCAGTTACCCCACAGGGTTTGGGGCCAACGTCCTGACTTTC. The rearrangement joins TRBV6-2 or TRBV6-3 to TRBJ2-6, with D possibly TRBD1 on 6 matching bases. Germline V gene data show CDR1 as MNHEY and CDR2 as SVGEGT. V was trimmed by 2 bases and J by 3 bases, leaving 11 bases between them. The CDR3 is made up of 16 amino acids.

The V and J genes are TRBV7-3 and TRBJ2-7; 7 bases map to TRBD2. V trimming: 1 base; J trimming: 3 bases; junction bases outside the gene matches: 12. The CDR3 has 17 residues. Germline V CDR1 and CDR2: SGHTA, FQGTGA. The CDR3 DNA sequence: TGTGCCAGCAGCTTAAAGGGCCCGGCTAGCGGCATCTACGAGCAGTACTTC. The encoded protein is CASSLKGPASGIYEQYF. Full variable domain (remainder filled in from reference TRBV7-3 and TRBJ2-7): GAGVSQTPSNKVTEKGKYVELRCDPISGHTALYWYRQSLGQGPEFLIYFQGTGAADDSGLPNDRFFAVRPEGSVSTLKIQRTERGDSAVYLCASSLKGPASGIYEQYFGPGTRLTVT.

This sequence joins TRBV19 and TRBJ2-3; maybe TRBD1 (5 bases). CDR1 and CDR2 (germline): LNHDA, SQIVND (reference sequence). Trimming stripped 0 bases from V and 14 bases from J, with 18 bases between. The CDR3 loop spans 14 amino acids. The CDR3 protein is CASSIDLTGLVRYF. For the CDR3, the DNA is TGTGCCAGTAGTATAGATCTAACAGGTTTGGTACGGTATTTT.

V usage is TRBV29-1 and J usage is TRBJ2-1, with TRBD2 matching over 7 bases. This CDR3 has 15 residues. V dropped 2 bases and J dropped 8; count of bases not matched to a gene: 12. The germline gives CDR1 SQVTM, CDR2 ANQGSEA. DNA for the CDR3: TGCAGCGTTGAATTGGGGAGCGGGGCGATCTATGAGCAGTTCTTC. Translating it yields CSVELGSGAIYEQFF.